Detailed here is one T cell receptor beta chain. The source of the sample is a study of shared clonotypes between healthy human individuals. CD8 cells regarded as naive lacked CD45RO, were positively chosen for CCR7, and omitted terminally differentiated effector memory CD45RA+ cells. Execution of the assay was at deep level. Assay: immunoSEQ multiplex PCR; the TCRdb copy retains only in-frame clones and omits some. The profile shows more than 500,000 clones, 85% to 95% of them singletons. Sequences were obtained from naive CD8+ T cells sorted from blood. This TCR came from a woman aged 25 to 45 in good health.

The CDR3: CASSLWGSGANVLTF. The CDR3 region has the DNA TGTGCCAGCAGTTTGTGGGGGTCTGGGGCCAACGTCCTGACTTTC. The chain employs TRBV27 and TRBJ2-6, with D perhaps being TRBD1 or TRBD2 (5 bases each). Germline values: CDR1 MNHEY, CDR2 SMNVEV (reference sequence). The CDR3 consists of 15 residues. V was clipped by 3 bases and J by 1 base, with 7 bases between them.